One TCR beta chain is described in this entry. The antigen remains undetermined. Since all of the isolated RNA was reverse transcribed, expressed TCRB transcripts were what got sequenced. The method was immunoSEQ multiplex PCR; TCRdb's version includes in-frame clones alone and lacks a portion of them. The sample contains 25,000 or so clones, roughly two thirds of which appear only once. The sample comes from a study of beta chain features in type 1 diabetes. Study results and limitations: Diminished insertions and augmented deletions at VDJ junctions characterized type 1 diabetes patients.

Sample: Tregs from blood. The sequence came from a woman aged 40 to 50 in good health.

The CDR3 region is CASSSQGTETQYF. In nucleotides, the CDR3 is TGTGCCAGCAGCTCACAGGGTACAGAGACCCAGTACTTC. J is TRBJ2-5 and V is TRBV5-4; weak D call: TRBD1 (6 bases). Per the germline V gene, CDR1 is SGHNT and CDR2 is YYREEE (reference sequence). V was pared by 3 bases and J by 4 bases, with 10 bases between. The CDR3 is made up of 13 amino acids.